A single sample gave rise to the 29 T cell receptor beta chains below, sequenced in a study of OX40 agonist ivuxolimab in advanced cancers. Sequenced by immunoSEQ multiplex PCR; TCRdb stores in-frame clones only, minus some. This repertoire shows about 27,000 clones, roughly four fifths found once; its top ten account for roughly a fifth. The sequencing here drew on CD4+ or CD8+ T cells sorted from blood, taken in a trial of the OX40 agonist ivuxolimab. The receptors stem from an adult with an advanced solid tumor such as melanoma, head and neck, liver or kidney cancer.

The chain links TRBV4-1 to TRBJ1-5; TRBD1 aligns across 7 bases. The trim removed 6 bases at V and 5 bases at J, leaving 10 bases unmatched. The CDR3 is 15 amino acids. The germline CDR1 and CDR2 sequences are MGHRA and YSYEKL. DNA for the CDR3: TGCGCCAGCAGACCCAACCGGGACAGTGATCAGCCCCAGCATTTT. Translated: CASRPNRDSDQPQHF.

The genes are TRBV5-4 and TRBJ1-1, with D unclear. This CDR3 region has 14 residues. CDR1 is SGHNT, CDR2 YYREEE, per germline (reference sequence). Trimming shortened V by 0 bases and J by 4 bases, and 10 bases separated the two germline ends. The CDR3, as DNA: TGTGCCAGCAGCTTGGGACCCGTGGGCACTGAAGCTTTCTTT. Translation: CASSLGPVGTEAFF. Variable domain in full (rest from reference TRBV5-4 and TRBJ1-1): ETGVTQSPTHLIKTRGQQVTLRCSSQSGHNTVSWYQQALGQGPQFIFQYYREEENGRGNFPPRFSGLQFPNYSSELNVNALELDDSALYLCASSLGPVGTEAFFGQGTRLTVV.

The chain recombines TRBV10-2 with TRBJ1-2; the D is unclear. Germline CDR1 WSHSY, CDR2 SAAADI. There are 11 residues in the CDR3. The V end lost 2 bases, the J end lost 4 bases, and 2 bases lay between the germline ends. The CDR3 DNA is TGCGCCAGCAGTGAGAGCTATGGCTACACCTTC. This translates into CASSESYGYTF.

The V gene is TRBV4-1, the J gene TRBJ2-1, with TRBD1 matching 12 bases. Germline V gene lookup returns CDR1 MGHRA and CDR2 YSYEKL. V shed 2 bases and J 6 bases; nucleotides not matched to a gene: 14. The CDR3 length is 19 residues. The chain's CDR3 is CASSQQSGQGASPRNEQFF. As DNA, the CDR3 is TGCGCCAGCAGCCAACAATCGGGACAGGGGGCTTCGCCTCGCAATGAGCAGTTCTTC.

The gene calls are TRBV7-9 and TRBJ2-7; no definite D call. V shed 5 bases and J shed 5 bases, with 16 bases lying between them. Germline V gene lookup returns CDR1 SEHNR and CDR2 FQNEAQ (reference sequence). The CDR3 sequence is 14 residues long. This chain's CDR3 is CASSAAGPYDEQYF. The CDR3 DNA reads as TGTGCCAGCAGCGCGGCAGGCCCCTACGACGAGCAGTACTTC. Full variable domain (remainder filled in from reference TRBV7-9 and TRBJ2-7): DTGVSQNPRHKITKRGQNVTFRCDPISEHNRLYWYRQTLGQGPEFLTYFQNEAQLEKSRLLSDRFSAERPKGSFSTLEIQRTEQGDSAMYLCASSAAGPYDEQYFGPGTRLTVT.

The chain joins TRBV9 to TRBJ2-7; TRBD1 agrees at 7 bases. The junction had 9 bases not matched to a gene; V was cut back by 0 bases and J by 6 bases. Germline CDR1 reads SGDLS; CDR2 reads YYNGEE. The CDR3 runs to 15 residues. CDR3 amino acids: CASSVAGQGVTEQYF. The DNA for the CDR3 is TGTGCCAGCAGCGTAGCTGGGCAGGGGGTTACCGAGCAGTACTTC.

This clone has just one count. The J gene is TRBJ2-2, the V gene TRBV9, with D hard to call. Germline V CDR1 and CDR2: SGDLS, YYNGEE. Trimming removed 3 bases at V and 2 bases at J, with 5 bases between. This CDR3 has 13 residues. The CDR3 spells CASSEGNTGELFF. For the CDR3, the DNA is TGTGCCAGCAGCGAGGGAAACACCGGGGAGCTGTTTTTT.

The V and J genes are TRBV27 and TRBJ1-5; D is ambiguous. With 4 bases removed from V and 0 bases from J, the gap between germline ends came to 7 bases. From germline, CDR1 is MNHEY and CDR2 SMNVEV (reference sequence). This CDR3 spans 14 amino acids. DNA for the CDR3: TGTGCCAGCAGTTCTTTGAATAGCAATCAGCCCCAGCATTTT. Its translation: CASSSLNSNQPQHF.

CDR3: CASSWTGYKDYGYTF. For the CDR3, the DNA is TGTGCCAGCAGCTGGACAGGGTACAAGGACTATGGCTACACCTTC. This sequence joins TRBV13 and TRBJ1-2; TRBD1 agrees at 8 bases. V lost 4 bases, J lost 3 bases, and 7 bases stayed unmatched. The CDR3 consists of 15 residues. The germline V gene encodes CDR1 PRHDT and CDR2 FYEKMQ (reference sequence). Drawing the rest from reference TRBV13 and TRBJ1-2, the complete variable domain is AAGVIQSPRHLIKEKRETATLKCYPIPRHDTVYWYQQGPGQDPQFLISFYEKMQSDKGSIPDRFSAQQFSDYHSELNMSSLELGDSALYFCASSWTGYKDYGYTFGSGTRLTVV.

This sequence joins TRBV11-2 and TRBJ1-5, with unresolved D. V lost 1 base, J lost 4 bases, and 5 bases lay in between. This CDR3 has 13 residues. Germline CDR1 SGHAT, CDR2 FQNNGV. This CDR3 is CASSLVRNQPQHF. CDR3 nucleotide sequence: TGTGCCAGCAGCTTAGTCAGGAATCAGCCCCAGCATTTT. Full variable domain (rest looked up from reference TRBV11-2 and TRBJ1-5): EAGVAQSPRYKIIEKRQSVAFWCNPISGHATLYWYQQILGQGPKLLIQFQNNGVVDDSQLPKDRFSAERLKGVDSTLKIQPAKLEDSAVYLCASSLVRNQPQHFGDGTRLSIL.

This clone was observed a few times. The chain carries TRBV7-9 and TRBJ2-1; 13 nucleotides agree with TRBD2. Germline-derived CDR1 and CDR2 are SEHNR and FQNEAQ (reference sequence). Trimming cost V 5 bases and J 2 bases; bases outside gene matches: 6. The CDR3 is 17 amino acids. For the CDR3, the DNA is TGTGCCAGCAGCCGGTGGACTAGCGGGAGAGCCTACAATGAGCAGTTCTTC. Translating gives CASSRWTSGRAYNEQFF.

The chain recombines TRBV5-4 with TRBJ2-3; TRBD1 is a possible D gene (7 bases). CDR3 size: 14 residues. The V end was cut by 4 bases, the J end by 5 bases, with 14 bases between. CDR1 is SGHNT and CDR2 is YYREEE in the germline V gene (reference sequence). CDR3: CASSHTGEVDTQYF. CDR3 coding DNA: TGTGCCAGCAGCCACACAGGGGAGGTAGATACGCAGTATTTT.

The V and J genes are TRBV9 and TRBJ2-1; 7 bases are shared with TRBD1. The V gene's germline CDR1 is SGDLS and CDR2 YYNGEE. The CDR3 runs 15 residues. J gave up 4 bases and V 0 bases, and 4 bases lay outside the gene matches. This CDR3 is CASSVGGGRYNEQFF. In DNA form, the CDR3 reads TGTGCCAGCAGCGTAGGAGGGGGCCGGTACAATGAGCAGTTCTTC.

This clone came up a few times. The chain uses TRBV9 and TRBJ1-1; the D gene is possibly TRBD1 (6 bases). Trimming took off 5 bases at V and 3 bases at J, with 14 bases between the two ends. The germline gives CDR1 SGDLS, CDR2 YYNGEE. The CDR3 sequence is 14 residues long. For the CDR3, the DNA is TGTGCCAGCAGTCCGAATTCAGGGGACACTGAAGCTTTCTTT. Protein product: CASSPNSGDTEAFF. The full variable domain, completed using reference TRBV9 and TRBJ1-1, is DSGVTQTPKHLITATGQRVTLRCSPRSGDLSVYWYQQSLDQGLQFLIQYYNGEERAKGNILERFSAQQFPDLHSELNLSSLELGDSALYFCASSPNSGDTEAFFGQGTRLTVV.

This clone was seen a few times. The chain has TRBV9 and TRBJ2-1; TRBD2 matches at 9 bases. The J segment lost 4 bases and the V segment lost 4 bases, leaving 6 bases of the junction unmatched. CDR3 length: 15 residues. Looked up from germline, CDR1 is SGDLS and CDR2 is YYNGEE. CDR3 protein: CASSSVAGAYNEQFF. CDR3 in DNA: TGTGCCAGCAGCTCAGTAGCGGGGGCGTACAATGAGCAGTTCTTC.

The chain joins TRBV5-1 to TRBJ2-2, with 7 nucleotides matching TRBD2. The germline V gene encodes CDR1 SGHRS and CDR2 YFSETQ. The CDR3 consists of 16 residues. V shed 3 bases and J 2 bases; nucleotides not matched to a gene: 7. CDR3 sequence (DNA): TGCGCCAGCAGCTCCCAGGGAGGGGTTAACACCGGGGAGCTGTTTTTT. Its protein product is CASSSQGGVNTGELFF.

Relative to its sample, this clone is medium-sized. The gene calls are TRBV7-9 and TRBJ2-5; D call uncertain. The CDR3 totals 15 residues. Germline V gene lookup returns CDR1 SEHNR and CDR2 FQNEAQ (reference sequence). Trimming pared 1 base from V and 5 bases from J, leaving 14 bases between. The CDR3 region is CASSLGLSQRETQYF. The DNA of the CDR3 is TGTGCCAGCAGCTTAGGCTTGTCCCAGAGGGAGACCCAGTACTTC. Using reference TRBV7-9 and TRBJ2-5 for the parts outside the CDR3, the full variable domain is DTGVSQNPRHKITKRGQNVTFRCDPISEHNRLYWYRQTLGQGPEFLTYFQNEAQLEKSRLLSDRFSAERPKGSFSTLEIQRTEQGDSAMYLCASSLGLSQRETQYFGPGTRLLVL.

The rearrangement links TRBV6-7 to TRBJ2-2, with 8 nucleotides matching TRBD2. TRBV6-7 is placed among ORFs of uncertain function. This CDR3 has 15 residues. The V segment lost 6 bases and the J segment 2 bases; nucleotides outside the gene matches: 5. The CDR3 nucleotides read TGTGCCAGCAGCCCGGGACTAGATAACACCGGGGAGCTGTTTTTT. As protein: CASSPGLDNTGELFF.

The J gene is TRBJ1-2, the V gene TRBV4-1; TRBD1 matches at 8 bases. CDR1 and CDR2 (germline): MGHRA, YSYEKL. J lost 8 bases, V lost 1 base, and 9 bases had no gene match. The length of the CDR3 is 15 residues. The DNA for the CDR3 is TGCGCCAGCAGCCAAGCCGACTCAGGGGGCGGGGGCTACACCTTC. It encodes CASSQADSGGGGYTF.

V gene TRBV7-8 combines with J gene TRBJ2-7; D possibly uses TRBD1 or TRBD2 (5 bases each). The length of the CDR3 is 17 residues. In germline, CDR1 is SGHVS, CDR2 FQNEAQ. Trimming pared 0 bases from V and 0 bases from J, leaving 15 bases between. The CDR3 is CASSLAGVGQSSYEQYF. DNA of the CDR3: TGTGCCAGCAGCTTAGCGGGGGTGGGCCAAAGCTCCTACGAGCAGTACTTC.

The V and J genes are TRBV4-3 and TRBJ2-5; TRBD1 is a possible D gene (6 bases). CDR3 length: 15 residues. The germline CDR1 and CDR2 sequences are LGHNA and YSLEER. V lost 0 bases, J lost 7 bases, and 15 bases lay in between. The CDR3 reads CASSQDGDRPWTQYF. CDR3 coding DNA: TGCGCCAGCAGCCAAGATGGAGACAGGCCGTGGACCCAGTACTTC.

The rearrangement links TRBV9 to TRBJ2-1; 15 bases fit TRBD2. The CDR3 is 16 residues long. CDR1 is SGDLS and CDR2 is YYNGEE in the germline V gene. J gave up 9 bases and V 3 bases, and 7 bases lay outside the gene matches. CDR3 loop: CASSAGLAGGWGEQFF. The CDR3 bases are TGTGCCAGCAGCGCGGGACTAGCGGGAGGATGGGGTGAGCAGTTCTTC.

This chain joins TRBV6-4 and TRBJ2-7; D is perhaps TRBD2 (5 bases). V was shortened by 2 bases and J by 6 bases, with 8 bases between the two germline ends. The germline V gene has CDR1 MRHNA and CDR2 SNTAGT. This CDR3 is 12 amino acids long. CDR3 DNA: TGTGCCAGCAGTGACGGTGGAGGCGAGCAGTACTTC. The encoded protein is CASSDGGGEQYF.

J is TRBJ2-1 and V is TRBV11-3; 13 bases align to TRBD2. The CDR3 covers 15 residues. Germline CDR1 and CDR2: SGHNT and YENEEA. The junction had 4 bases not matched to a gene; V was cut back by 2 bases and J by 9 bases. The CDR3 DNA reads as TGTGCCAGCAGCTTAAGGACTAGCGGGGGAGGTGAGCAGTTCTTC. Protein product: CASSLRTSGGGEQFF.

This clone was found once. The chain carries TRBV28 and TRBJ1-4; D remains ambiguous. Germline loops: CDR1 MDHEN, CDR2 SYDVKM. The CDR3 has 17 residues. The germline V and J ends were trimmed by 3 bases and 6 bases, with 20 bases remaining between them. The CDR3 region has the DNA TGTGCCAGCAGTTTGACCCGTGAGACACACGGGGATGAAAAACTGTTTTTT. Its protein product is CASSLTRETHGDEKLFF.

The chain combines TRBV27 with TRBJ1-1, with D uncertain. The CDR3 spans 13 residues. Germline-derived CDR1 and CDR2 are MNHEY and SMNVEV (reference sequence). V lost 3 bases and J lost 3, with 8 bases in between. CDR3 DNA: TGTGCCAGCAGTTTTACGAGGGACACTGAAGCTTTCTTT. It translates to CASSFTRDTEAFF.

Only a few counts were recorded for this clone. Only one base separates this from a far larger clonotype, so it likely reflects a read error. The same CDR3 can be traced to other DNA sequences in this sample. This rearrangement joins TRBV4-1 to TRBJ2-7; 7 bases align to TRBD2. From germline, CDR1 is MGHRA and CDR2 YSYEKL. This CDR3 contains 11 residues. CDR3 nucleotides: TGCGCCAGCAGCCAGGCGAAGGGACTATTATTC. Translating gives CASSQAKGLLF.

The chain is built from TRBV29-1 and TRBJ1-2; D is perhaps TRBD1 (5 bases). The V gene lost 6 bases and the J gene lost 3 bases, with 11 bases spanning the gap. The CDR3 extends over 12 amino acids. The germline CDR1 and CDR2 sequences are SQVTM and ANQGSEA. The CDR3 here is CSVAGHDYGYTF. CDR3 nucleotides: TGCAGCGTCGCCGGACACGACTATGGCTACACCTTC.

The rearrangement links TRBV11-3 to TRBJ2-1; TRBD2 matches 8 bases. This CDR3 contains 17 residues. CDR1 and CDR2 (germline): SGHNT, YENEEA. Germline trimming cut 0 bases from V and 2 bases from J; bases unmatched to any gene: 6. DNA for the CDR3: TGTGCCAGCAGCTTAGATGGGAAGGGACTAGCCTACAATGAGCAGTTCTTC. Translation: CASSLDGKGLAYNEQFF.